This T cell receptor (beta chain) was sequenced during a study of T cells in Graves' hyperthyroidism and ophthalmopathy. General study findings and limits: In blood, most of the thyroid clonotypes expanded above 0.001 were also present.

TCR beta CDR3 sequences were amplified from RNA transcripts. The TCR CDR3 was amplified in a first-round RT-PCR using the HTBI primer set. Each CDR3 protein gets one entry after TCRdb re-called the multiplex PCR reads with MiXCR. Of about 200,000 distinct CDR3 sequences in the sample, around 19% were seen once. Patients were excluded for uncontrolled infection, other autoimmune disease, pregnancy or lactation. This clonotype was seen only a few times. Its antigen remains unidentified. The CDR3 loop spans 15 amino acids. The germline V gene has CDR1 SGHKS and CDR2 YYEKEE (reference sequence). The V segment lost 4 bases and the J segment 4 bases; nucleotides outside the gene matches: 9.

This chain uses TRBV5-5 with TRBJ2-5; the match to TRBD2 covers 8 bases. The source material was blood. The TCR comes from a man between 40 and 49 years old with Graves' hyperthyroidism. The CDR3 sequence is CASSPRGGHGETQYF. In DNA form, the CDR3 reads TGTGCCAGCAGCCCCCGGGGGGGCCATGGAGAGACCCAGTACTTC.